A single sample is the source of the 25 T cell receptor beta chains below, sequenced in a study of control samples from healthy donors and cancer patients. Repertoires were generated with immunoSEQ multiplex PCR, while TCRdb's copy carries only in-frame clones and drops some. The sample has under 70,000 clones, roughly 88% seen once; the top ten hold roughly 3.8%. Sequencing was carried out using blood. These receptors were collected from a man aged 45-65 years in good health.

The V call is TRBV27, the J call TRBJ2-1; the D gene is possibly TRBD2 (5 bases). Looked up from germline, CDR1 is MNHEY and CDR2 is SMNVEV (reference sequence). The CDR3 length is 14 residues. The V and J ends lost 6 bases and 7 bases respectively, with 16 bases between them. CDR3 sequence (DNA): TGTGCCAGCAGCAAATCGGGGTTTGGGAATGAGCAGTTCTTC. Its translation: CASSKSGFGNEQFF.

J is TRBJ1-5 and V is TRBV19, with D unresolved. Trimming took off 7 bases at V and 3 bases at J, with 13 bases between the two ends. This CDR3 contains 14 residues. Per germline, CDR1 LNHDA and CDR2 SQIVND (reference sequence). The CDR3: CASNNGLNNQPQHF. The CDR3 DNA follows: TGTGCCAGTAACAACGGACTGAACAATCAGCCCCAGCATTTT.

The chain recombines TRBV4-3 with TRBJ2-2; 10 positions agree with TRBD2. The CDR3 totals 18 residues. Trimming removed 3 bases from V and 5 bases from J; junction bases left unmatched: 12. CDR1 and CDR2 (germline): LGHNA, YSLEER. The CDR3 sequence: CASSHGHLAGGITGELFF. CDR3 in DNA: TGCGCCAGCAGCCACGGGCATTTAGCGGGAGGAATTACCGGGGAGCTGTTTTTT.

The CDR3 loop reads CASSMRGTGARNEKLFF. The CDR3 bases are TGTGCCAGTAGTATGCGAGGGACAGGGGCCCGGAATGAAAAACTGTTTTTT. V gene TRBV19 combines with J gene TRBJ1-4; 10 bases match TRBD1. Germline CDR1 LNHDA, CDR2 SQIVND (reference sequence). The junction had 9 bases not matched to a gene; V was cut back by 3 bases and J by 5 bases. CDR3 length: 17 amino acids.

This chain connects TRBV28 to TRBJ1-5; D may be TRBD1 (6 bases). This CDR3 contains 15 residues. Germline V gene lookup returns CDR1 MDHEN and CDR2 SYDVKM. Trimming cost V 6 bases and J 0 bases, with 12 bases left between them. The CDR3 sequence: CASSPGQYSNQPQHF. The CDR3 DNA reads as TGTGCCAGCAGCCCCGGACAGTATAGCAATCAGCCCCAGCATTTT.

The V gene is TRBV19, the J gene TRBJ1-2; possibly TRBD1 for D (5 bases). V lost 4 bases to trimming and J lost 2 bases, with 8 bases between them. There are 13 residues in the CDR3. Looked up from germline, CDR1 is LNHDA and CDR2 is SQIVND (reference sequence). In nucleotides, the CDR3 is TGTGCCAGTAGTAACCAGGGAAACTATGGCTACACCTTC. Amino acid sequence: CASSNQGNYGYTF.

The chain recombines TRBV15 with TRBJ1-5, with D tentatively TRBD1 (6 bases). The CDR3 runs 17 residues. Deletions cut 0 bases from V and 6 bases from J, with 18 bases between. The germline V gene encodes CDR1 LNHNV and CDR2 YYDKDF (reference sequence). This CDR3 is CATSRDWFGGDGQPQHF. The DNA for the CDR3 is TGTGCCACCAGCAGAGATTGGTTTGGGGGCGACGGTCAGCCCCAGCATTTT.

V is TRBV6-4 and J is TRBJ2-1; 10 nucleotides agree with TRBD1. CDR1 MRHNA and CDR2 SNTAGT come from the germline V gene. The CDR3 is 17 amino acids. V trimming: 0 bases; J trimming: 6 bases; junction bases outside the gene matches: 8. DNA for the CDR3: TGTGCCAGCAGTGACTCGTCATGGACAGGGGGTCGCAATGAGCAGTTCTTC. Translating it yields CASSDSSWTGGRNEQFF.

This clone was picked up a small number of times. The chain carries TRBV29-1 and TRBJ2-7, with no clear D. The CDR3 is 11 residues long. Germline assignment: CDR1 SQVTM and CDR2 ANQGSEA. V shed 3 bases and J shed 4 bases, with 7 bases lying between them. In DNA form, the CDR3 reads TGCAGCGTTGACAGCCAGTACGAGCAGTACTTC. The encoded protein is CSVDSQYEQYF.

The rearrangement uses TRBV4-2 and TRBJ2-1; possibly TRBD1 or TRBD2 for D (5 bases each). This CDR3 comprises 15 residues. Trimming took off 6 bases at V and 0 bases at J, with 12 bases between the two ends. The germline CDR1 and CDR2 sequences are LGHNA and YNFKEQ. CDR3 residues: CASRGDGSSYNEQFF. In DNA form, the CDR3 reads TGTGCCAGCAGAGGGGACGGTAGCTCCTACAATGAGCAGTTCTTC.

CDR3 region: CASSVGGLGEAFF. CDR3 coding DNA: TGTGCCAGCAGCGTAGGGGGGCTCGGTGAAGCTTTCTTT. J is TRBJ1-1 and V is TRBV9, with D perhaps TRBD1 (6 bases). Germline lookup yields CDR1 SGDLS and CDR2 YYNGEE. Trimming removed 0 bases at V and 7 bases at J, with 10 bases between. The length of the CDR3 is 13 residues.

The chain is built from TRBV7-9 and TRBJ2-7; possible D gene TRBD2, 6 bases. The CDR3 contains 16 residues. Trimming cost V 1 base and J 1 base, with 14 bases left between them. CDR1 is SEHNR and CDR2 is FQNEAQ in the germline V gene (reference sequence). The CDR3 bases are TGTGCCAGCAGCTTAGTGTCCGGACTACGGTCCTACGAGCAGTACTTC. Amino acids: CASSLVSGLRSYEQYF.

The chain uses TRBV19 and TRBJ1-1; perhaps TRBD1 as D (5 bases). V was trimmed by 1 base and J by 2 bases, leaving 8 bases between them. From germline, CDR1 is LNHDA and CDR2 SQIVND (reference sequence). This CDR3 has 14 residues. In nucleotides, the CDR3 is TGTGCCAGTAGTATAGGGGGCATAAACACTGAAGCTTTCTTT. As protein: CASSIGGINTEAFF. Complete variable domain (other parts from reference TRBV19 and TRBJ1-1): DGGITQSPKYLFRKEGQNVTLSCEQNLNHDAMYWYRQDPGQGLRLIYYSQIVNDFQKGDIAEGYSVSREKKESFPLTVTSAQKNPTAFYLCASSIGGINTEAFFGQGTRLTVV.

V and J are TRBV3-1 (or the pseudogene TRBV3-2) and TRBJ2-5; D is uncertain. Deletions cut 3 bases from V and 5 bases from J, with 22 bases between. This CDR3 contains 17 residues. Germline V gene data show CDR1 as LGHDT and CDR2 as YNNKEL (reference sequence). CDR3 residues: CASSHPRRATIDETQYF. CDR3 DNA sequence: TGTGCCAGCAGCCATCCTAGGCGAGCGACCATTGATGAGACCCAGTACTTC.

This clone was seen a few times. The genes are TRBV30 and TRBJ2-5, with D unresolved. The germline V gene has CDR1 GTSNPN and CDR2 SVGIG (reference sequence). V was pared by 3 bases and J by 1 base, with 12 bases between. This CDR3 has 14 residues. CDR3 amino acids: CAWSAPSRQETQYF. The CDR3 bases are TGTGCCTGGAGCGCCCCTAGTCGCCAAGAGACCCAGTACTTC.

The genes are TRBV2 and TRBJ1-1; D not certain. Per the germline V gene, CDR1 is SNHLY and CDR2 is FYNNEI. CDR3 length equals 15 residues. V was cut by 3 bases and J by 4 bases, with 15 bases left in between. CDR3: CASSEGPGRFTEAFF. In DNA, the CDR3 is TGTGCCAGCAGTGAGGGCCCAGGACGGTTCACTGAAGCTTTCTTT. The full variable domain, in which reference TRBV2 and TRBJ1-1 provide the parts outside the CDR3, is EPEVTQTPSHQVTQMGQEVILRCVPISNHLYFYWYRQILGQKVEFLVSFYNNEISEKSEIFDDQFSVERPDGSNFTLKIRSTKLEDSAMYFCASSEGPGRFTEAFFGQGTRLTVV.

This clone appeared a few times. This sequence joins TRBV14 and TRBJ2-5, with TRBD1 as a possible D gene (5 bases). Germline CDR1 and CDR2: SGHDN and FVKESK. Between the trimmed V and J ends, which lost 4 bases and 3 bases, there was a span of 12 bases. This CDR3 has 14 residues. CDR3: CASSPWTSEETQYF. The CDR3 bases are TGTGCCAGCAGCCCCTGGACAAGTGAAGAGACCCAGTACTTC.

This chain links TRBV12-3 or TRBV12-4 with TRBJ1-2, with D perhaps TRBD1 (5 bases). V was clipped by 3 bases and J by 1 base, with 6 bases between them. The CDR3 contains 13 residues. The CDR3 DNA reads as TGTGCCAGCAGTTTCCAGGGTAACTATGGCTACACCTTC. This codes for CASSFQGNYGYTF.

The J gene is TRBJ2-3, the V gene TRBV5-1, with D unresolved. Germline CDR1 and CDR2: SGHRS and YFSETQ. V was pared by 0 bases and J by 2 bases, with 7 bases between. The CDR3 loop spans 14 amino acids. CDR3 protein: CASSLGLNTDTQYF. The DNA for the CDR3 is TGCGCCAGCAGCTTGGGGCTAAACACAGATACGCAGTATTTT.

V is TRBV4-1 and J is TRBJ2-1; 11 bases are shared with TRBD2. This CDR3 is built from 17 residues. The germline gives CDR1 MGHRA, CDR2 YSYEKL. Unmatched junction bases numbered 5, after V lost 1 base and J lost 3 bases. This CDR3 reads CASSQAAGTSGYNEQFF. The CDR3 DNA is TGCGCCAGCAGCCAAGCGGCCGGGACTAGCGGCTACAATGAGCAGTTCTTC.

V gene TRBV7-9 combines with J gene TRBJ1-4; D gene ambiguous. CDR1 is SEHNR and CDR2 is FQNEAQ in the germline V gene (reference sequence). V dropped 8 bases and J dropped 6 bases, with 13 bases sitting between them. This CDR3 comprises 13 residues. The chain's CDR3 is CASAMDPDEKLFF. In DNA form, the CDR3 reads TGTGCCAGCGCGATGGACCCAGATGAAAAACTGTTTTTT.

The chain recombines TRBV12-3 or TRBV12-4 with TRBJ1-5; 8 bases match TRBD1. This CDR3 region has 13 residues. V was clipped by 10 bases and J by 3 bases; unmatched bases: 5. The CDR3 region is CATTGQANQPQHF. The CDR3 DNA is TGTGCCACCACGGGACAGGCCAATCAGCCCCAGCATTTT.

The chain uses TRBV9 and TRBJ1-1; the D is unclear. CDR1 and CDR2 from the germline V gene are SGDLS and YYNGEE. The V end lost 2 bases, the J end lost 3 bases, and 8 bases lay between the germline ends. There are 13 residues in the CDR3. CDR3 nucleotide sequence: TGTGCCAGCAGCGTTAGATCCGACACTGAAGCTTTCTTT. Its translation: CASSVRSDTEAFF.

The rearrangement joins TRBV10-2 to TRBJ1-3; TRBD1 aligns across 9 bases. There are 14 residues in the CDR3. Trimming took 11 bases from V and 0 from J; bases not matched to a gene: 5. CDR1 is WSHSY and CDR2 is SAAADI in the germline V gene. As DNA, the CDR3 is TGCGCCTCCGGGACAGGGAACTCTGGAAACACCATATATTTT. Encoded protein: CASGTGNSGNTIYF.

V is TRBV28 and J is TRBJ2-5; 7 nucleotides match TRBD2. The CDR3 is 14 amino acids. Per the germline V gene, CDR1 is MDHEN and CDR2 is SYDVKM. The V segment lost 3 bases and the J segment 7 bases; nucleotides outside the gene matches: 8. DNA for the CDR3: TGTGCCAGCAGTTTCTCGGGGGACTACAGGACCCAGTACTTC. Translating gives CASSFSGDYRTQYF.